These 14 T cell receptor beta chains share one sample of origin, sequenced in a study of T cells in Graves' hyperthyroidism and ophthalmopathy. Amplification yielded TCR beta CDR3 regions, with RNA transcripts as the source. In the first-round RT-PCR of the TCR CDR3, the HTBI primer set was used. TCRdb independently ran MiXCR on the multiplex PCR reads; one entry per CDR3 protein. The sample lists about 380,000 distinct CDR3 sequences, less than 20% occurring once. The sequencing input was blood. Every receptor here comes from a man aged 18 to 29 with Graves' ophthalmopathy.

The chain couples TRBV5-1 to TRBJ2-5; 9 bases align to TRBD1. Unmatched junction bases numbered 12, after V lost 4 bases and J lost 5 bases. This CDR3 has 16 amino acids. From germline, CDR1 is SGHRS and CDR2 YFSETQ. The CDR3 sequence is CASSLETGGLAETQYF. DNA for the CDR3: TGCGCCAGCAGCCTCGAGACAGGGGGGTTAGCGGAGACCCAGTACTTC. The complete variable domain, with remaining parts taken from reference TRBV5-1 and TRBJ2-5, reads KAGVTQTPRYLIKTRGQQVTLSCSPISGHRSVSWYQQTPGQGLQFLFEYFSETQRNKGNFPGRFSGRQFSNSRSEMNVSTLELGDSALYLCASSLETGGLAETQYFGPGTRLLVL.

This clonotype was seen many times. This rearrangement joins TRBV5-1 to TRBJ2-3; a possible D gene is TRBD2 (5 bases). The CDR3 consists of 14 residues. Germline V gene sequence: CDR1 SGHRS, CDR2 YFSETQ. V lost 4 bases and J 2 bases, leaving 11 bases between the germline ends. CDR3 coding DNA: TGCGCCAGCAGCGTAGCGTCGTTCACAGATACGCAGTATTTT. This gives the protein CASSVASFTDTQYF.

This clonotype was observed a few times. The rearrangement links TRBV24-1 to TRBJ2-2; 12 nucleotides align to TRBD1. Germline CDR1 and CDR2: KGHDR and SFDVKD. The CDR3 totals 19 residues. V shed 1 base and J 6 bases; nucleotides not matched to a gene: 11. The CDR3 region has the DNA TGTGCCACCAGTGATTTCATTGGGGACAGGGGGCTCAAAGCCGGGGAGCTGTTTTTT. Residues: CATSDFIGDRGLKAGELFF.

The sample holds a few counts of this clonotype. V and J are TRBV18 and TRBJ2-7; 7 nucleotides align to TRBD1. CDR1 KGHSH and CDR2 LQKENI come from the germline V gene. The CDR3 runs to 16 residues. V shed 0 bases and J 6 bases; nucleotides not matched to a gene: 11. The CDR3: CASSPPRDSDAAEQYF. DNA of the CDR3: TGTGCCAGCTCACCACCCCGGGACAGCGACGCTGCCGAGCAGTACTTC.

This clonotype was seen repeatedly, ten times or more. The J gene is TRBJ2-1, the V gene TRBV12-3 or TRBV12-4, with D tentatively TRBD1 (5 bases). Trimming took off 6 bases at V and 4 bases at J, with 10 bases between the two ends. The CDR3 length is 13 residues. The CDR3 loop is CASSPDRYNEQFF. The CDR3 DNA sequence: TGTGCCAGCAGCCCCGACAGATACAATGAGCAGTTCTTC.

The V and J genes are TRBV7-2 and TRBJ2-7, with 12 bases fitting TRBD2. The germline V gene has CDR1 SGHTA and CDR2 FQGNSA. This CDR3 comprises 14 residues. Trimming removed 5 bases from V and 9 bases from J; junction bases left unmatched: 8. The CDR3 DNA sequence: TGTGCCAGCAGCATTATAGGACTAGCGGGACTGCAGTACTTC. This translates into CASSIIGLAGLQYF.

This clonotype was detected many times. The V call is TRBV6-5, the J call TRBJ1-1; D gene uncertain. The CDR3 sequence is 15 residues long. Trimming pared 0 bases from V and 5 bases from J, leaving 13 bases between. In germline, CDR1 is MNHEY, CDR2 SVGAGI. Here the CDR3 reads CASSYSIFSTTEAFF. In nucleotides, the CDR3 is TGTGCCAGCAGTTACTCGATATTCTCTACGACTGAAGCTTTCTTT.

The chain carries TRBV13 and TRBJ2-2; D ambiguous. V was cut by 5 bases and J by 10 bases, with 8 bases left in between. The CDR3 spans 11 residues. The germline CDR1 and CDR2 sequences are PRHDT and FYEKMQ (reference sequence). In DNA, the CDR3 is TGTGCCAGCAGCCGAATTGAGGAGCTGTTTTTT. This codes for CASSRIEELFF. Together with reference TRBV13 and TRBJ2-2, the CDR3 gives the full variable domain: AAGVIQSPRHLIKEKRETATLKCYPIPRHDTVYWYQQGPGQDPQFLISFYEKMQSDKGSIPDRFSAQQFSDYHSELNMSSLELGDSALYFCASSRIEELFFGEGSRLTVL.

In its sample, this clonotype was seen many times. This sequence joins TRBV15 and TRBJ2-7, with D perhaps given as TRBD1 or TRBD2 (5 bases each). Germline loops: CDR1 LNHNV, CDR2 YYDKDF (reference sequence). Trimming removed 0 bases at V and 1 base at J, with 10 bases between. This CDR3 region has 15 residues. The chain's CDR3 is CATSREGDRSYEQYF. The DNA for the CDR3 is TGTGCCACCAGCAGAGAGGGAGACAGATCCTACGAGCAGTACTTC.

This clonotype was detected only a few times. The J gene is TRBJ1-5, the V gene TRBV19; D uncertain. The germline gives CDR1 LNHDA, CDR2 SQIVND (reference sequence). V was clipped by 6 bases and J by 0 bases, with 9 bases between them. The CDR3 spans 14 residues. The CDR3 DNA reads TGTGCCAGTAGCTACGACTATAGCAATCAGCCCCAGCATTTT. This sequence encodes CASSYDYSNQPQHF.

The rearrangement uses TRBV7-8 and TRBJ1-5, with no clear D. Trimming took 5 bases from V and 0 from J, leaving 17 bases between them. Germline V gene data show CDR1 as SGHVS and CDR2 as FQNEAQ. The CDR3 length is 17 residues. The CDR3 spells CASSGIHHSLSNQPQHF. The CDR3 nucleotides read TGTGCCAGCAGCGGTATACACCACTCTCTTAGCAATCAGCCCCAGCATTTT.

This clonotype was seen a few times. The chain recombines TRBV24-1 with TRBJ2-2; D is perhaps TRBD1 or TRBD2 (5 bases each). V was shortened by 3 bases and J by 4 bases, with 17 bases between the two germline ends. Germline V gene data show CDR1 as KGHDR and CDR2 as SFDVKD. There are 17 residues in the CDR3. This chain's CDR3 is CATSDGRGVWGTGELFF. In DNA form, the CDR3 reads TGTGCCACCAGTGATGGTCGGGGCGTCTGGGGCACCGGGGAGCTGTTTTTT.

This clonotype was recorded at least ten times. The genes are TRBV11-2 and TRBJ2-1, with unresolved D. The CDR3 consists of 15 residues. Germline values: CDR1 SGHAT, CDR2 FQNNGV. Trimming removed 4 bases at V and 8 bases at J, with 18 bases between. The chain's CDR3 is CASSSEASQVHEQFF. In DNA form, the CDR3 reads TGTGCCAGCAGCTCCGAGGCGTCGCAAGTCCATGAGCAGTTCTTC.

This clonotype has a count of ten or more. One end of the junction is discordant with germline, which a read error may explain. This chain connects TRBV5-1 to TRBJ1-1, with a tentative D call TRBD1 (6 bases). Germline assignment: CDR1 SGHRS and CDR2 YFSETQ. CDR3 length: 14 amino acids. This CDR3 reads CASSLGGASTEAFF. CDR3 nucleotides: TGTGCCAGCAGCCTAGGGGGGGCGAGCACTGAAGCTTTCTTT.